A single sample gave rise to the 9 T cell receptor beta chains below, sequenced in a study of blood T cell repertoires in COVID-19 (dated by TCRdb to about 2020). The protocol used for the library was the immunoSEQ multiplex PCR assay. This is the immuneACCESS table as TCRdb keeps it, with only in-frame sequences that have V and J called. A part of the clones is gone; compared with another copy, unresolved V genes explain less than half, and the rest is unexplained. Recorded for this sample are some 320,000 clones; approximately 85% of them occurred a single time. 7.2% of the sample rests with the top ten. Sequenced: peripheral blood. These receptors were collected from a human donor in a cohort sampled during active COVID-19.

The chain is built from TRBV2 and TRBJ1-2; 7 bases map to TRBD1. V lost 6 bases and J lost 8; bases outside the gene matches: 12. The germline gives CDR1 SNHLY, CDR2 FYNNEI. The CDR3 length is 14 residues. This chain's CDR3 is CASSPGQVLLGYTF. CDR3 coding DNA: TGTGCCAGCAGCCCAGGACAGGTCTTGTTAGGCTACACCTTC. Based on the CDR3 plus reference TRBV2 and TRBJ1-2, the full variable domain is EPEVTQTPSHQVTQMGQEVILRCVPISNHLYFYWYRQILGQKVEFLVSFYNNEISEKSEIFDDQFSVERPDGSNFTLKIRSTKLEDSAMYFCASSPGQVLLGYTFGSGTRLTVV.

In this sample, this clone turned up once. This chain connects TRBV9 to TRBJ1-2, with D tentatively TRBD1 (5 bases). Germline CDR1 and CDR2: SGDLS and YYNGEE. Trimming stripped 1 base from V and 8 bases from J, with 12 bases between. The length of the CDR3 is 13 residues. DNA for the CDR3: TGTGCCAGCAGCGTACAAGGGGCGCAAGGCTACACCTTC. This codes for CASSVQGAQGYTF.

The chain is built from TRBV7-3 and TRBJ1-1, with D possibly TRBD1 on 6 matching bases. Germline V gene sequence: CDR1 SGHTA, CDR2 FQGTGA. There are 17 residues in the CDR3. The germline V and J ends were trimmed by 5 bases and 4 bases, with 23 bases remaining between them. Written as DNA, the CDR3 is TGTGCCAGCAGCCCCTCCAAGATGGGAGGGGGAGTCACTGAAGCTTTCTTT. It is translated as CASSPSKMGGGVTEAFF.

This rearrangement joins TRBV30 to TRBJ2-3; 9 bases line up with TRBD2. This CDR3 is 18 amino acids long. Germline V gives CDR1 GTSNPN, CDR2 SVGIG (reference sequence). The junction had 12 bases not matched to a gene; V was cut back by 0 bases and J by 2 bases. The CDR3 loop is CAWSVWSSGGSLTDTQYF. The CDR3 DNA is TGTGCCTGGAGTGTTTGGAGTAGCGGGGGCTCACTCACAGATACGCAGTATTTT.

DNA of the CDR3: TGTGCCAGCAGTCTATACAATCAGCCCCAGCATTTT. The encoded protein is CASSLYNQPQHF. The chain recombines TRBV5-8 with TRBJ1-5; D ambiguous. Germline CDR1 SGHTS, CDR2 YDEGEE. CDR3 size: 12 residues. V dropped 5 bases and J dropped 3 bases, with 6 bases sitting between them.

To note about this clone: The sample carries other DNA sequences with the same CDR3. This chain uses TRBV5-1 with TRBJ1-6; 9 bases agree with TRBD1. Germline CDR1 and CDR2: SGHRS and YFSETQ. The CDR3 length is 14 residues. The ends lost 4 bases at V and 7 bases at J; junction bases unmatched: 3. The DNA of the CDR3 is TGCGCCAGCAGCCCCGACAGGGGGAATTCACCCCTCCACTTT. Residues: CASSPDRGNSPLHF.

This clone was counted only a few times. The chain is built from TRBV3-1 (or the pseudogene TRBV3-2) and TRBJ2-3, with TRBD2 as a possible D gene (6 bases). The V gene's germline CDR1 is LGHDT and CDR2 YNNKEL (reference sequence). V was cut by 3 bases and J by 4 bases, with 17 bases left in between. This CDR3 comprises 16 residues. The CDR3 region has the DNA TGTGCCAGCAGCCAGTACGGAGACTCGGGGGCAGATACGCAGTATTTT. This gives the protein CASSQYGDSGADTQYF.

The chain employs TRBV4-2 and TRBJ2-1; 12 bases are shared with TRBD1. The ends lost 4 bases at V and 7 bases at J; junction bases unmatched: 5. This CDR3 spans 15 amino acids. The germline gives CDR1 LGHNA, CDR2 YNFKEQ. CDR3 amino acids: CASSLGQGALNEQFF. CDR3 DNA: TGTGCCAGCAGCCTGGGACAGGGGGCGTTAAATGAGCAGTTCTTC.

This clone was counted once. Other DNA sequences within the sample encode an identical CDR3. The chain joins TRBV18 to TRBJ2-7, with D maybe TRBD1 (5 bases). There are 12 residues in the CDR3. In germline, CDR1 is KGHSH, CDR2 LQKENI. V shed 3 bases and J shed 3 bases, with 6 bases lying between them. The CDR3 nucleotides are TGTGCCAGCTCACCCGACAGCTACGAGCAGTACTTC. This translates into CASSPDSYEQYF.